This is a list of T cell receptor beta chains from one sample in a study of neoadjuvant anti-PD-1 for oral cavity cancer. The data were produced by immunoSEQ multiplex PCR, yet TCRdb's version contains in-frame clones alone and is incomplete. The data contain about 14,000 clones, about 64% of them singletons. The sample consisted of PBMCs, taken before nivolumab (anti-PD-1) treatment. The receptor source for this set is a person aged 40 to 85 with oral cavity squamous cell carcinoma. CDR3s include the opening cysteine and the closing phenylalanine or tryptophan. The D gene is left open where the match is weak. Only some rows state a clone size, as once, few, many or a class for expanded clones.

clone_size j_call v_call d_call cdr3_aa cdr3_nt
. TRBJ2-7 TRBV15 . CATSRDLSAGFYEQYF TGTGCCACCAGCAGAGATCTTTCGGCAGGCTTCTACGAGCAGTACTTC
few TRBJ2-7 TRBV5-1 TRBD1 CASSYNGQGTYEQYF TGCGCCAGCAGTTACAATGGACAGGGGACCTACGAGCAGTACTTC
few TRBJ2-7 TRBV9 TRBD1 CASSVAFLDRVDEQYF TGTGCCAGCAGCGTAGCTTTTCTGGACAGGGTCGACGAGCAGTACTTC
once TRBJ2-2 TRBV29-1 TRBD2 CSVGRTSGGRNTGELFF TGCAGCGTTGGTAGGACTAGCGGGGGCCGCAACACCGGGGAGCTGTTTTTT
few TRBJ2-5 TRBV5-1 TRBD1 CASSRTGRETQYF TGCGCCAGCAGCAGGACAGGGAGAGAGACCCAGTACTTC
once TRBJ2-5 TRBV6-1 TRBD2 CASSSSGSSRETQYF TGTGCCAGCAGTTCCAGCGGGAGTTCAAGAGAGACCCAGTACTTC
. TRBJ1-1 TRBV10-3 . CAISPDGGSTEAFF TGTGCCATCAGCCCTGATGGGGGTAGCACTGAAGCTTTCTTT
. TRBJ2-1 TRBV6-5 . CASTSRGPYNEQFF TGTGCCAGCACCTCAAGGGGTCCCTACAATGAGCAGTTCTTC
. TRBJ2-7 TRBV11-1 TRBD1 CASSLGQGAYEQYF TGTGCCAGCAGCTTAGGACAGGGGGCTTACGAGCAGTACTTC
few TRBJ1-6 TRBV12-5 TRBD1 CASGTGSGVAPLHF TGTGCTAGTGGGACAGGGTCCGGAGTGGCACCCCTCCACTTT
. TRBJ2-5 TRBV2 TRBD2 CAAGRDQELPQETQYF TGTGCAGCGGGAAGGGACCAAGAACTCCCACAAGAGACCCAGTACTTC
. TRBJ2-3 TRBV6-5 TRBD1 CASSYAGTGADTQYF TGTGCCAGCAGTTACGCCGGGACAGGGGCTGATACGCAGTATTTT
few TRBJ1-6 TRBV6-5 TRBD1 CASSYSGQGYSPLHF TGTGCCAGCAGTTACTCGGGACAGGGTTACTCACCCCTCCACTTT
. TRBJ1-1 TRBV19 . CASRAQGRLMNTEAFF TGTGCCAGTAGGGCACAGGGCCGCCTCATGAACACTGAAGCTTTCTTT
. TRBJ2-1 TRBV19 TRBD1 CASSPPRDREQQFF TGTGCCAGCAGTCCGCCCCGGGACAGGGAGCAGCAGTTCTTC
. TRBJ1-1 TRBV6-4 . CASSDSRNAMNTEAFF TGTGCCAGCAGTGACTCAAGGAACGCTATGAACACTGAAGCTTTCTTT
. TRBJ2-6 TRBV11-2 TRBD1 CASRPNRGEGGANVLTF TGTGCCAGCAGACCCAACAGGGGAGAAGGAGGGGCCAACGTCCTGACTTTC
once TRBJ2-7 TRBV13 . CASSLGGKVAYEQYF TGTGCCAGCAGCTTAGGGGGGAAAGTTGCCTACGAGCAGTACTTC
few TRBJ2-7 TRBV28 . CASSLRGYEQYF TGTGCCAGCAGTTTACGGGGGTACGAGCAGTACTTC
. TRBJ2-7 TRBV18 . CASSRSGPDTEQYF TGTGCCAGCTCCAGGTCCGGTCCAGACACCGAGCAGTACTTC
. TRBJ1-1 TRBV15 TRBD1 CATSSGTGQLGDTEAFF TGTGCCACCAGCAGCGGGACAGGTCAATTGGGGGACACTGAAGCTTTCTTT
. TRBJ2-1 TRBV6-5 . CASSPTWSSYNEQFF TGTGCCAGCAGCCCGACTTGGAGCTCCTACAATGAGCAGTTCTTC
once TRBJ1-1 TRBV19 . CASSIQPESEAFF TGTGCCAGTAGCATCCAACCCGAATCTGAAGCTTTCTTT
. TRBJ2-1 TRBV5-4 TRBD2 CASSRLSGSSYNEQFF TGTGCCAGCAGCCGCCTTAGCGGGAGTTCCTACAATGAGCAGTTCTTC
. TRBJ2-7 TRBV5-4 . CASSFGAERGQQYF TGTGCCAGCAGCTTCGGGGCTGAGCGTGGGCAGCAGTATTTC
. TRBJ1-2 TRBV12-5 . CASGRTRGLLNYGYTF TGTGCTAGTGGTCGGACCCGGGGGCTCCTTAACTATGGCTACACCTTC
few TRBJ1-5 TRBV9 . CARQVNSNQPQHF TGTGCCAGACAGGTCAATAGCAATCAGCCCCAGCATTTT
. TRBJ1-2 TRBV7-6 TRBD1 CASSLARDSNYGYTF TGTGCCAGCAGCTTAGCCCGGGACAGCAACTATGGCTACACCTTC
. TRBJ2-1 TRBV5-8 . CASRLGVDEQFF TGTGCCAGCAGGTTAGGGGTGGATGAGCAGTTCTTC
few TRBJ1-6 TRBV6-4 . CASSDSHGNNSPLHF TGTGCCAGCAGTGACTCCCACGGGAATAATTCACCCCTCCACTTT
once TRBJ1-5 TRBV7-8 TRBD1 CASSLSTGIGYSNQPQHF TGTGCCAGCAGCTTATCGACAGGGATAGGTTATAGCAATCAGCCCCAGCATTTT
few TRBJ1-1 TRBV7-2 . CASSLGIARNTEAFF TGTGCCAGCAGCTTAGGTATAGCCCGGAACACTGAAGCTTTCTTT
. TRBJ2-1 TRBV9 TRBD2 CASSVAGGGVNNEQFF TGTGCCAGCAGCGTAGCGGGCGGGGGGGTTAACAATGAGCAGTTCTTC
. TRBJ2-1 TRBV5-4 TRBD1 CASSLGQGPYNEQFF TGTGCCAGCAGCTTGGGACAGGGGCCCTACAATGAGCAGTTCTTC
. TRBJ1-3 TRBV5-1 . CASSLRSTAGNTIYF TGCGCCAGCAGCTTGAGAAGTACGGCTGGAAACACCATATATTTT
few TRBJ1-4 TRBV5-1 TRBD1 CASSLTGGQFGSTNEKLFF TGCGCCAGCAGCTTGACAGGGGGCCAATTTGGATCAACTAATGAAAAACTGTTTTTT
. TRBJ1-1 TRBV27 . CASRPIGASNTEAFF TGTGCCAGCAGACCGATCGGGGCCTCCAACACTGAAGCTTTCTTT
. TRBJ2-7 TRBV7-2 . CASSLGPSGTEQYF TGTGCCAGCAGCTTGGGGCCCTCAGGTACCGAGCAGTACTTC
. TRBJ2-2 TRBV7-7 . CASSFLSTGELFF TGTGCCAGCAGCTTCCTCAGCACCGGGGAGCTGTTTTTT
. TRBJ2-7 TRBV30 TRBD1 CAWALSGGSYEQYF TGTGCCTGGGCCCTATCAGGGGGAAGCTACGAGCAGTACTTC
. TRBJ2-1 TRBV13 TRBD2 CASSSIAGATEQFF TGTGCCAGCAGCTCTATAGCGGGAGCCACTGAGCAGTTCTTC
. TRBJ1-3 TRBV5-6 . CASSLGTVSGNTIYF TGTGCCAGCAGCTTGGGGACAGTCTCTGGAAACACCATATATTTT
once TRBJ2-3 TRBV30 TRBD1 CAWSVDRGPWGTQYF TGTGCCTGGAGTGTTGACAGGGGCCCCTGGGGTACGCAGTATTTT
. TRBJ1-1 TRBV7-6 TRBD1 CASSLFPQGADPEAFF TGTGCCAGCAGCTTATTCCCCCAGGGGGCTGACCCTGAAGCTTTCTTT
. TRBJ1-1 TRBV5-1 . CASSSFDANTEAFF TGCGCCAGCAGCTCCTTCGATGCAAACACTGAAGCTTTCTTT
. TRBJ2-3 TRBV11-2 TRBD2 CASSFSRGGHGTQYF TGTGCCAGCAGCTTCAGTCGGGGGGGCCACGGAACGCAGTATTTT
. TRBJ1-2 TRBV5-6 . CASSTSGYGYTF TGTGCCAGCAGCACATCGGGCTATGGCTACACCTTC
. TRBJ2-7 TRBV5-1 . CASSKGRSYEQYF TGCGCCAGCAGCAAGGGACGATCCTACGAGCAGTACTTC
. TRBJ2-7 TRBV25-1 TRBD2 CASSRRTSGYEQYF TGTGCCAGCAGCAGAAGGACTAGCGGCTACGAGCAGTACTTC
. TRBJ2-1 TRBV6-5 TRBD1 CASSPIQTGGNEQFF TGTGCCAGCAGTCCTATCCAGACAGGGGGAAATGAGCAGTTCTTC
few TRBJ2-2 TRBV7-8 . CASSSNTGELFF TGTGCCAGCTCGTCGAACACCGGGGAGCTGTTTTTT
. TRBJ2-1 TRBV2 . CASIEGKGTQQFF TGTGCCAGCATCGAAGGGAAGGGGACTCAGCAGTTCTTC
few TRBJ1-2 TRBV7-9 . CASSLKPNYGYTF TGTGCCAGCAGCTTAAAGCCGAACTATGGCTACACCTTC
few TRBJ1-2 TRBV6-1 TRBD1 CASSPGGGQGNGYTF TGTGCCAGCAGTCCCGGGGGGGGACAGGGGAATGGCTACACCTTC
. TRBJ1-5 TRBV7-9 . CASSPGGGFDDQPQHF TGTGCCAGCAGCCCCGGGGGAGGGTTTGATGATCAGCCCCAGCATTTT
. TRBJ2-6 TRBV29-1 TRBD1 CSVARTGWVLEYYSGANVLTF TGCAGCGTTGCTCGGACAGGGTGGGTGTTAGAATACTACTCTGGGGCCAACGTCCTGACTTTC
. TRBJ1-2 TRBV28 . CASSPQGLGARNYGYTF TGTGCCAGCAGTCCCCAGGGTCTAGGGGCCAGAAACTATGGCTACACCTTC
. TRBJ1-6 TRBV18 . CASSPTGTDSPLHF TGTGCCAGCTCACCAACAGGGACCGATTCACCCCTCCACTTT
few TRBJ1-2 TRBV27 . CASSPGTASANYGYTF TGTGCCAGCAGTCCCGGGACTGCCTCAGCTAACTATGGCTACACCTTC
once TRBJ1-6 TRBV5-6 . CASSLDPAAANSPLHF TGTGCCAGCAGCTTGGATCCGGCAGCAGCTAATTCACCCCTCCACTTT